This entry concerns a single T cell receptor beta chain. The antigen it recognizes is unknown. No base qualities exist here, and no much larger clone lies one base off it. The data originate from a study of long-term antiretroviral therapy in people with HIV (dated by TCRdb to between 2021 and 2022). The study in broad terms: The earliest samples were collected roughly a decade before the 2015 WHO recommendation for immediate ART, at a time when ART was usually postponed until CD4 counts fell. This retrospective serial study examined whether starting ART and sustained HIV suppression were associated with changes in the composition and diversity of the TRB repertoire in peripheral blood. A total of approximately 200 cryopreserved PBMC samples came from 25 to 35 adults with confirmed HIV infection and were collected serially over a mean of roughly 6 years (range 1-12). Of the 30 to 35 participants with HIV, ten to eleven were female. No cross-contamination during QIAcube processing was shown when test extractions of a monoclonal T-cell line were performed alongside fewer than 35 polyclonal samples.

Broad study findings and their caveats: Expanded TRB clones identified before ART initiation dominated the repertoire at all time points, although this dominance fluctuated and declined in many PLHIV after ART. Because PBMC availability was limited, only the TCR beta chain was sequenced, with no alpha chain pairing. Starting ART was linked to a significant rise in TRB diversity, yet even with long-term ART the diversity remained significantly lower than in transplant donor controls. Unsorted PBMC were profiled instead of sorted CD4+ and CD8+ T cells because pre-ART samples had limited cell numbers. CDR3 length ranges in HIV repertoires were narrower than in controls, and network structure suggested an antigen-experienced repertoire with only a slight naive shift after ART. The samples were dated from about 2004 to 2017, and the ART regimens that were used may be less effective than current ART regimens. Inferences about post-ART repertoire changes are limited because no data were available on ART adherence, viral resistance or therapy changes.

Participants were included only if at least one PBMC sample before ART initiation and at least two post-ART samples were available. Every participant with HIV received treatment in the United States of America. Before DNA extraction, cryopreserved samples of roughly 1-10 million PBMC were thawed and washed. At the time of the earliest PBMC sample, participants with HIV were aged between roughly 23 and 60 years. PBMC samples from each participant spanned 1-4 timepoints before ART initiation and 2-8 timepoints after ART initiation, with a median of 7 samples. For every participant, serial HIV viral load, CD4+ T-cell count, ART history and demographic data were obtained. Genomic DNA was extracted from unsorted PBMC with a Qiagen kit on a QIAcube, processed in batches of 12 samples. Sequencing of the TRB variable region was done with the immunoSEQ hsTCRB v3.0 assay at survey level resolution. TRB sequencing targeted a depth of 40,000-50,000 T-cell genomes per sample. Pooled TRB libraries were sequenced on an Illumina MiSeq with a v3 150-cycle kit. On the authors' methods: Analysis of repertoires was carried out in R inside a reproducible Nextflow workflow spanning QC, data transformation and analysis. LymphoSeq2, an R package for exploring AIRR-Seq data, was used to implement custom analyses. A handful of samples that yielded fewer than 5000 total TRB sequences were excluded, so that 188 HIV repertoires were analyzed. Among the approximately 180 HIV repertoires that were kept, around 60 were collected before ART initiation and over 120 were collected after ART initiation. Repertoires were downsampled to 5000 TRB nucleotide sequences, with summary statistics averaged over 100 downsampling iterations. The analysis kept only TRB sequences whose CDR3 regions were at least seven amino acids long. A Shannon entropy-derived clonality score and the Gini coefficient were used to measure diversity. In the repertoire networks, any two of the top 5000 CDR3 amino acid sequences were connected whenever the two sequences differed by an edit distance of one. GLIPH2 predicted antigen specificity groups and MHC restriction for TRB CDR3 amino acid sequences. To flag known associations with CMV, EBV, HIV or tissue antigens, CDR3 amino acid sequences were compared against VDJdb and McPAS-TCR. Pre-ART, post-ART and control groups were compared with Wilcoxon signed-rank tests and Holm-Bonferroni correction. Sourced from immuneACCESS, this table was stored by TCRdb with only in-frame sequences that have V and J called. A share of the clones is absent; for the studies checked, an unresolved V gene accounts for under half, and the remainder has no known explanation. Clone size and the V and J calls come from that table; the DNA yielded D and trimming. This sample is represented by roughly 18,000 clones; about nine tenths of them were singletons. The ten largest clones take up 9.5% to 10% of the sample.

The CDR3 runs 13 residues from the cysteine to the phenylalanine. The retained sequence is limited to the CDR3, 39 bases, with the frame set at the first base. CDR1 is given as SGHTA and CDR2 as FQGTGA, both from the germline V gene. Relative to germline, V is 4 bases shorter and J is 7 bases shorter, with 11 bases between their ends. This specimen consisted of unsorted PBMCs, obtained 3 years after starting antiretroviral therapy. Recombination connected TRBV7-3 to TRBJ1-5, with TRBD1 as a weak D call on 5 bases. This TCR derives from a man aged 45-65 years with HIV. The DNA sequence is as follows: TGTGCCAGCAGCTCAACAGGTGGCCAGCCCCAGCATTTT. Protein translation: CASSSTGGQPQHF.